This TCR beta chain stems from a study of blood T cell repertoires in COVID-19 (dated by TCRdb to the early 2020s). About the investigation overall: The collaborator samples originated in the United States, Italy and Spain and spanned the acute and convalescent phases of COVID-19. The material from the prospective study consisted of cDNA or gDNA derived from T cells, B-cell-depleted T cells, or PBMCs. The dataset comprised deeply sampled blood TCRbeta repertoires from subjects exposed to, actively infected with, or recovered from COVID-19. The repertoires were released in a freely available public database meant as a resource for research on the immune response to SARS-CoV-2. Samples came from the ongoing ImmuneRACE study (first 160 participants) plus 1,254 subjects from 6 global collaborators. Nearly every sample came with metadata listing a de-identified subject ID, COVID-19 status, age in years and sex. HLA class I and class II types, where available, came from metadata supplied by the sample provider rather than from assay-based typing.

TCRbeta CDR3 regions were amplified from genomic DNA using the immunoSEQ Assay, a bias-controlled multiplex PCR. On the authors' methods: Within the assay, amplification of reference gene primers was used to estimate how many nucleated cells each sample contained. Sequence reads were collapsed and filtered to measure the absolute abundance of every unique TCRbeta CDR3 rearrangement. For each sample, productive Simpson clonality was calculated as the square root of Simpson's diversity index across productive rearrangements. Held by TCRdb, this immuneACCESS table contains in-frame sequences only and omits some clones. Under half of the omission traces to an unresolved V gene where checked; the cause of the rest is unknown. V, J and clone size derive from that table, while D and trimming were established from the DNA sequence. This sample is represented by approximately 290,000 clones; approximately 90% of them were singletons. The ten largest clonotypes hold under 0.95% of the sample.

The collaborating institutions used their own protocols to collect whole blood in K2EDTA tubes. For TCRbeta analysis, collaborators shipped samples as frozen whole blood, isolated PBMCs, or DNA extracted from either of those sample types. Note on this clone: Which antigen it targets is not known. Qualities for individual bases were not recorded, and no much larger clone is one base off.

The germline V gene (reference sequence) gives CDR1 as LNHDA and CDR2 as SQIVND. Including the terminal cysteine and phenylalanine, the CDR3 comprises 14 residues. Only the CDR3 DNA is retained, 42 bases long and in frame from the first base. Relative to germline, V is missing 6 bases and J is missing 6 bases, with 7 bases of the junction outside any gene match. Study-wide findings and limitations: The quantity of clinical and demographic metadata differed by source and by participant and was supplied without curation.

The V and J genes are TRBV19 and TRBJ2-1; 8 bases in between match TRBD1. The sample taken for sequencing was peripheral blood. This clonotype was obtained from a man aged 25-40 years with acute or convalescent COVID-19. The sequence in DNA is TGTGCCAGTAGCTCAACGACAGGGGCCAATGAGCAGTTCTTC. Translation gives CASSSTTGANEQFF.